This T cell receptor (beta chain) came from a study of cytomegalovirus exposure and HLA in healthy donors. V was shortened by 7 bases and J by 4 bases, with 13 bases between the two germline ends. The CDR3 consists of 12 residues. Germline lookup yields CDR1 SQVTM and CDR2 ANQGSEA. General study findings and limits: An analysis that was carried out later associated fewer than 20,000 TCR beta sequences with HLA alleles at 0.05 false discovery rate. There was a cluster of highly shared sequence variants that was likely a sequencing artifact. According to an earlier analysis, most TCR beta V segments yielded productive rearrangements about 87% or about 30% of the time. Later analysis suggested links between common viral pathogens and several top significant clusters.

A multiplex PCR was run with 60 Vbeta primers and 13 Jbeta primers. Repertoires were generated with immunoSEQ multiplex PCR, while TCRdb's copy carries only in-frame clones and drops some. The table shows about 160,000 clones, with more than 70% occurring only once. Points on this clone: Its specificity is not known.

Input material: PBMCs. The gene calls are TRBV29-1 and TRBJ1-2, with D possibly being TRBD1 (5 bases). The sequence was collected from a man aged 55 to 70 in good health and CMV-seronegative. This CDR3 is CSGGEPAYGYTF. CDR3 coding DNA: TGCAGCGGGGGGGAACCAGCCTATGGCTACACCTTC.